This entry lists 18 T cell receptor beta chains sequenced from one sample in a study of T cells after yellow fever vaccination. TCRdb re-called the 5' RACE reads through MiXCR, storing one row per CDR3 protein. The table records 400,000 or so distinct CDR3 sequences, under 20% of them present only once. Sequencing was performed on PBMCs, taken before the yellow fever booster vaccination. The receptor source for this set is a man aged 18 to 29 who received the YFV17D yellow fever vaccine.

This clonotype was recorded a few times. V is TRBV12-3 or TRBV12-4 and J is TRBJ2-2; 7 nucleotides match TRBD1. This CDR3 is 14 amino acids long. Trimming removed 8 bases from V and 0 bases from J; junction bases left unmatched: 3. CDR3 in DNA: TGTGCCAGCGGGGACAGCCCGAACACCGGGGAGCTGTTTTTT. Amino acids: CASGDSPNTGELFF.

In this sample, this clonotype turned up a few times. This sequence joins TRBV20-1 and TRBJ1-5; TRBD1 is a possible D gene (5 bases). V dropped 1 base and J dropped 2 bases, with 9 bases sitting between them. The CDR3 is 14 amino acids. From germline, CDR1 is DFQATT and CDR2 SNEGSKA (reference sequence). The CDR3 loop is CSARGGVGNQPQHF. The CDR3 coding sequence is TGCAGTGCTAGAGGAGGGGTAGGCAATCAGCCCCAGCATTTT.

V is TRBV10-3 and J is TRBJ1-1; 7 bases fit TRBD1. Per germline, CDR1 ENHRY and CDR2 SYGVKD. The V gene end was trimmed by 7 bases and the J gene end by 3 bases; junction bases not matched to a gene: 11. The CDR3 loop spans 15 amino acids. The CDR3 DNA sequence: TGTGCCATCACTCCGGCGACAGGGTCGGACACTGAAGCTTTCTTT. This encodes CAITPATGSDTEAFF.

The genes are TRBV6-5 and TRBJ1-1; D remains ambiguous. Germline CDR1 and CDR2: MNHEY and SVGAGI. The V end lost 8 bases, the J end lost 0 bases, and 10 bases lay between the germline ends. The CDR3 totals 13 residues. The CDR3 DNA reads TGTGCCAGCCGTGCAGGAGTGAACACTGAAGCTTTCTTT. It is translated as CASRAGVNTEAFF.

This rearrangement joins TRBV7-6 to TRBJ2-4, with 9 bases aligning to TRBD1. CDR1 and CDR2 (germline): SGHVS, FNYEAQ. Unmatched junction bases numbered 6, after V lost 5 bases and J lost 1 base. The CDR3 sequence is 16 residues long. The CDR3, as DNA: TGTGCCAGCAGCGTTCGGGACAGGGTGGCCAAAAACATTCAGTACTTC. Translated: CASSVRDRVAKNIQYF.

The rearrangement uses TRBV7-2 and TRBJ2-2, with 10 bases lining up with TRBD2. Trimming took 5 bases from V and 5 from J; bases not matched to a gene: 11. CDR3 length: 17 residues. CDR1 SGHTA and CDR2 FQGNSA come from the germline V gene. CDR3 coding DNA: TGTGCCAGCAGCACAGGGGGACTAGCGCCGTGGACCGGGGAGCTGTTTTTT. Amino acid sequence: CASSTGGLAPWTGELFF.

The table lists this clonotype with a few counts. The genes are TRBV3-1 and TRBJ2-1; D remains ambiguous. The germline CDR1 and CDR2 sequences are LGHDT and YNNKEL (reference sequence). This CDR3 spans 16 amino acids. The V gene lost 1 base and the J gene lost 0 bases, with 10 bases spanning the gap. DNA of the CDR3: TGTGCCAGCAGCCAAGTCTGGGGAAGCTCCTACAATGAGCAGTTCTTC. This gives the protein CASSQVWGSSYNEQFF.

The chain is built from TRBV24-1 and TRBJ1-5; D is possibly TRBD1 (5 bases). Trimming left V 2 bases short and J 1 base short, with 8 bases between. The germline gives CDR1 KGHDR, CDR2 SFDVKD. This CDR3 spans 15 amino acids. The DNA of the CDR3 is TGTGCCACCAGTGATTCAAGGACAAGCAATCAGCCCCAGCATTTT. It is translated as CATSDSRTSNQPQHF.

This clonotype was seen a few times. J is TRBJ1-5 and V is TRBV6-1; no reliable D call. V lost 5 bases to trimming and J lost 7 bases, with 9 bases between them. CDR1 and CDR2 from the germline V gene are MNHNS and SASEGT. This CDR3 comprises 12 residues. DNA of the CDR3: TGTGCCAGCAGTACTCGTACCCAGCCCCAGCATTTT. Translation gives CASSTRTQPQHF.

This chain uses TRBV20-1 with TRBJ1-1; 7 bases align to TRBD1. The CDR3 is made up of 15 amino acids. After removal of 0 bases from V and 7 bases from J, the junction contained 11 bases not matched to a gene. In germline, CDR1 is DFQATT, CDR2 SNEGSKA (reference sequence). The CDR3 bases are TGCAGTGCTAGAGACCCAGCAAGGGGGCTGGATGAAGCTTTCTTT. Its protein product is CSARDPARGLDEAFF.

This clonotype was observed at least ten times. V and J are TRBV5-1 and TRBJ2-7, with D uncertain. Germline V CDR1 and CDR2: SGHRS, YFSETQ. The CDR3 spans 13 residues. The V end lost 0 bases, the J end lost 3 bases, and 7 bases lay between the germline ends. The CDR3 loop reads CASSLGSGYEQYF. The CDR3 DNA reads as TGCGCCAGCAGCTTGGGTTCCGGCTACGAGCAGTACTTC.

This chain uses TRBV6-5 with TRBJ2-2; 7 bases line up with TRBD1. Germline CDR1 is MNHEY and CDR2 is SVGAGI. CDR3 size: 15 residues. V lost 6 bases, J lost 1 base, and 5 bases stayed unmatched. The CDR3 region has the DNA TGTGCCAGCAGAGACGGGACAGTGAACACCGGGGAGCTGTTTTTT. This encodes CASRDGTVNTGELFF.

This clonotype occurred a few times. The CDR3: CASSYRTGRNTEAFF. The CDR3 DNA is TGCGCCAGCAGCTATCGGACAGGGCGTAACACTGAAGCTTTCTTT. J is TRBJ1-1 and V is TRBV4-1; 8 nucleotides line up with TRBD1. This CDR3 has 15 residues. Germline V gene sequence: CDR1 MGHRA, CDR2 YSYEKL. The ends lost 5 bases at V and 2 bases at J; junction bases unmatched: 7.

The V and J genes are TRBV10-3 and TRBJ2-1; D remains ambiguous. The V end lost 4 bases, the J end lost 4 bases, and 11 bases lay between the germline ends. The germline CDR1 and CDR2 sequences are ENHRY and SYGVKD. The CDR3 has 14 residues. The CDR3: CAISGSPGYNEQFF. The CDR3 nucleotides read TGTGCCATCAGTGGGTCCCCAGGTTACAATGAGCAGTTCTTC.

The genes are TRBV12-3 or TRBV12-4 and TRBJ2-1; possibly TRBD1 for D (5 bases). The CDR3 runs to 14 residues. Trimming stripped 7 bases from V and 2 bases from J, with 12 bases between. The CDR3 is CASNRDSTYNEQFF. The DNA for the CDR3 is TGTGCCAGCAACCGAGACAGTACCTACAATGAGCAGTTCTTC.

This clonotype was seen at least ten times. V is TRBV5-1 and J is TRBJ1-1, with a tentative D call TRBD1 (6 bases). This CDR3 has 13 amino acids. Germline V gene sequence: CDR1 SGHRS, CDR2 YFSETQ. V was pared by 4 bases and J by 4 bases, with 11 bases between. The CDR3 region has the DNA TGCGCCAGCAGCAACAGGGTCTCCACTGAAGCTTTCTTT. Its translation: CASSNRVSTEAFF. Complete variable domain (other parts from reference TRBV5-1 and TRBJ1-1): KAGVTQTPRYLIKTRGQQVTLSCSPISGHRSVSWYQQTPGQGLQFLFEYFSETQRNKGNFPGRFSGRQFSNSRSEMNVSTLELGDSALYLCASSNRVSTEAFFGQGTRLTVV.

This clonotype was picked up a small number of times. The junction and the germline gene differ at one end; a read error may be behind it. V gene TRBV18 combines with J gene TRBJ2-1; maybe TRBD2 (5 bases). The germline V gene encodes CDR1 KGHSH and CDR2 LQKENI. This CDR3 is 13 amino acids long. The CDR3 region is CASAPITRDEQFF. CDR3 bases: TGTGCCAGCGCACCCATAACTAGGGATGAGCAGTTCTTC.

This clonotype appeared a few times. This chain uses TRBV13 with TRBJ1-1; maybe TRBD1 (6 bases). V gave up 1 base and J gave up 0 bases, with 9 bases separating them. The CDR3 consists of 15 residues. Germline V gene sequence: CDR1 PRHDT, CDR2 FYEKMQ (reference sequence). The CDR3 loop is CASSLVRGVNTEAFF. The CDR3 DNA follows: TGTGCCAGCAGCTTAGTGAGGGGGGTGAACACTGAAGCTTTCTTT.